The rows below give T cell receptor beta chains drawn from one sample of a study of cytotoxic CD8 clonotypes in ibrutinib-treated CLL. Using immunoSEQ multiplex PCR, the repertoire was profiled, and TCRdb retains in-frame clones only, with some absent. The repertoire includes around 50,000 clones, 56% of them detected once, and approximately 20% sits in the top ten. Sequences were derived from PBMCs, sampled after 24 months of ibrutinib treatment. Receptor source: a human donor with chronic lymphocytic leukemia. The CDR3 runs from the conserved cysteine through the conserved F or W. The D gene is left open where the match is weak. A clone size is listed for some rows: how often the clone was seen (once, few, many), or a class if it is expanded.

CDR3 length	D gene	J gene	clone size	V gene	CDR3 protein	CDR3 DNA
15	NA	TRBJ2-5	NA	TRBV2	CASSEGHLSGETQYF	TGTGCCAGCAGTGAGGGACACCTATCGGGAGAGACCCAGTACTTC
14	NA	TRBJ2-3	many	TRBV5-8	CASSLGGTTDTQYF	TGTGCCAGCAGCTTAGGAGGGACCACAGATACGCAGTATTTT
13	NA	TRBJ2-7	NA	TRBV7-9	CASSLAEYHEQYF	TGTGCCAGCAGCTTAGCCGAGTACCACGAGCAGTACTTC
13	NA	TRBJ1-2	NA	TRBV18	CASSPPINYGYTF	TGTGCCAGCTCACCCCCGATCAACTATGGCTACACCTTC
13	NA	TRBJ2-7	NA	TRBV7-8	CASSPPRADEQYF	TGTGCCAGCAGCCCCCCGAGGGCTGACGAGCAGTACTTC
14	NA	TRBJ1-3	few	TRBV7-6	CASSYSSSGNTIYF	TGTGCCAGCAGCTACAGCAGCTCTGGAAACACCATATATTTT
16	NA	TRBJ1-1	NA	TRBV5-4	CASSTTSDRWNTEAFF	TGTGCCAGCAGCACTACATCAGACCGATGGAACACTGAAGCTTTCTTT
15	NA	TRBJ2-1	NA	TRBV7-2	CASSSTGNSYNEQFF	TGTGCCAGCAGCTCTACAGGAAACTCCTACAATGAGCAGTTCTTC
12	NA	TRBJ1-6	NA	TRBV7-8	CASSLEGPPLHF	TGTGCCAGCAGCTTGGAAGGACCCCCGCTACACTTT
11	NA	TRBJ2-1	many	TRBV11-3	CASSQGYEQFF	TGTGCCAGCAGCCAGGGCTATGAGCAGTTCTTC
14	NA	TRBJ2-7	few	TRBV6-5	CASSEESFSYEQYF	TGTGCCAGCAGTGAGGAGTCCTTCTCCTACGAGCAGTACTTC
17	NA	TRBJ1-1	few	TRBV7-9	CASSPPPWGAGGAEAFF	TGTGCCAGCAGCCCCCCGCCGTGGGGGGCCGGGGGGGCTGAAGCTTTCTTT
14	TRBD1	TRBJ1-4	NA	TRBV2	CASSANRGNEKLFF	TGTGCCAGCAGCGCGAACAGGGGGAATGAAAAACTGTTTTTT
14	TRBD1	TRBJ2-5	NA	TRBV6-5	CASSWKQGVGTQYF	TGTGCCAGCAGTTGGAAGCAGGGGGTAGGGACCCAGTACTTC
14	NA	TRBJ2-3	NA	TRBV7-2	CASSFGLTPDTQYF	TGTGCCAGCAGCTTCGGACTGACCCCAGATACGCAGTATTTT
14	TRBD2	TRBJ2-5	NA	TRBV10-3	CAISALAGMETQYF	TGTGCCATCAGTGCGCTAGCGGGGATGGAGACCCAGTACTTC
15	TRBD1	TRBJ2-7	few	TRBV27	CASSDYPGQSYEQYF	TGTGCCAGCAGTGATTATCCGGGACAGTCATACGAGCAGTACTTC
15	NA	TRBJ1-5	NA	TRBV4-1	CASSQQLGYNQPQHF	TGCGCCAGCAGCCAGCAATTGGGTTATAATCAGCCCCAGCATTTT
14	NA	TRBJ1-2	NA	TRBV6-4	CASTPARGAYGYTF	TGTGCCAGCACCCCAGCCCGAGGGGCCTATGGCTACACCTTC
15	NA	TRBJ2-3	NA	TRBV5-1	CASSFSQLSTDTQYF	TGCGCCAGCAGCTTTAGCCAGTTGAGCACAGATACGCAGTATTTT
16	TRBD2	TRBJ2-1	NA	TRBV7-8	CASSLGLAGKYNEQFF	TGTGCCAGCAGCTTAGGATTAGCGGGAAAATACAATGAGCAGTTCTTC
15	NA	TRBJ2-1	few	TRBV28	CASSSGHNSYNEQFF	TGTGCCAGCAGCTCCGGACATAACTCCTACAATGAGCAGTTCTTC
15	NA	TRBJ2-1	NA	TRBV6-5	CASSYWGARHNEQFF	TGTGCCAGCAGTTACTGGGGGGCGCGACACAATGAGCAGTTCTTC
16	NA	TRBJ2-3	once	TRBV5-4	CASSPTRTTRADTQYF	TGTGCCAGCAGCCCAACACGGACAACCAGGGCAGATACGCAGTATTTT
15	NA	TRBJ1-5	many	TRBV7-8	CASSSGVMSNQPQHF	TGTGCCAGCAGTTCAGGTGTCATGAGCAATCAGCCCCAGCATTTT
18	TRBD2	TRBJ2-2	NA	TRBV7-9	CASSGPGLAGGGTGELFF	TGTGCCAGCAGCGGCCCGGGACTAGCGGGAGGAGGGACCGGGGAGCTGTTTTTT
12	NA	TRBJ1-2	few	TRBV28	CASSPVSYGYTF	TGTGCCAGCAGTCCCGTCAGTTATGGCTACACCTTC
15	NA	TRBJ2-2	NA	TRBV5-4	CASSAGRGGTGELFF	TGTGCCAGCAGCGCTGGAAGGGGTGGAACCGGGGAGCTGTTTTTT
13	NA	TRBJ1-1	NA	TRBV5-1	CASRMSEETEAFF	TGCGCCAGCAGAATGAGTGAAGAAACTGAAGCTTTCTTT
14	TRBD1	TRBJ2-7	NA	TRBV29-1	CSARDRDSSYEQYF	TGCAGCGCCCGGGACAGGGATAGCTCCTACGAGCAGTACTTC
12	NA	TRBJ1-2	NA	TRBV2	CAGSQWGFGYTF	TGTGCCGGCTCACAATGGGGTTTTGGCTACACCTTC
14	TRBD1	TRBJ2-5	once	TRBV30	CAWRSGTAKETQYF	TGTGCCTGGAGATCGGGGACAGCTAAAGAGACCCAGTACTTC
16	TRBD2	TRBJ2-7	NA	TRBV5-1	CASSLGPSGREYEQYF	TGCGCCAGCAGCTTGGGCCCTAGCGGTCGTGAGTACGAGCAGTACTTC
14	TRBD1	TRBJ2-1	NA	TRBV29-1	CSVPYNPRGSEQFF	TGCAGCGTGCCTTATAACCCCAGGGGGAGTGAGCAGTTCTTC
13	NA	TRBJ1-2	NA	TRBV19	CAGRDPTDYGYTF	TGTGCCGGCCGGGACCCCACCGATTATGGCTACACCTTC
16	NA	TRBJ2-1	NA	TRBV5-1	CASSLAGASSYNEQFF	TGCGCCAGCAGCTTGGCAGGGGCTAGCTCCTACAATGAGCAGTTCTTC
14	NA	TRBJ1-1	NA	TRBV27	CASSFAAENTEAFF	TGTGCCAGCAGTTTCGCGGCTGAGAACACTGAAGCTTTCTTT
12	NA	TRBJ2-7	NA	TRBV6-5	CASRTPTYEQYF	TGTGCCAGCAGAACACCCACCTACGAGCAGTACTTC
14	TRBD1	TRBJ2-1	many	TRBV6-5	CASSPGQGYNEQFF	TGTGCCAGCAGCCCGGGACAGGGGTACAATGAGCAGTTCTTC
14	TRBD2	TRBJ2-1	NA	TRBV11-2	CASSGTRGFNEQFF	TGTGCCAGCTCCGGGACTAGAGGTTTCAATGAGCAGTTCTTC
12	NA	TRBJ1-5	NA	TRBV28	CASSPWAQPQHF	TGTGCCAGCAGTCCTTGGGCACAGCCCCAGCATTTT
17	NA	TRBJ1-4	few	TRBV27	CASMRMTSVSTGEKLFF	TGTGCCAGCATGAGAATGACGTCAGTGTCGACGGGAGAAAAACTGTTTTTT
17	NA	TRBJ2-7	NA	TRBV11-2	CASSLAPIVGEKGEQYF	TGTGCCAGCAGCTTAGCCCCAATCGTCGGAGAAAAGGGGGAGCAGTACTTC
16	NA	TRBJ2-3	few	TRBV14	CASSRYWATFTDTQYF	TGTGCCAGCAGCCGATATTGGGCGACCTTCACAGATACGCAGTATTTT
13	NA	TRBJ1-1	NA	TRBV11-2	CASSPTGNTEAFF	TGTGCCAGCAGCCCCACAGGGAACACTGAAGCTTTCTTT
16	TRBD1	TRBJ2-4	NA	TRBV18	CASSPTGQGALGIQYF	TGTGCCAGCTCACCTACCGGACAGGGGGCTTTAGGAATTCAGTACTTC
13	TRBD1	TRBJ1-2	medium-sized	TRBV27	CASGLGTGYGYTF	TGTGCCAGCGGACTCGGGACAGGCTATGGCTACACCTTC
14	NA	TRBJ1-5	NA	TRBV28	CASRNPGQNQPQHF	TGTGCCAGCAGAAATCCGGGACAAAATCAGCCCCAGCATTTT
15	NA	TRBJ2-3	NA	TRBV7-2	CASSLVSLFTDTQYF	TGTGCCAGCAGCTTAGTCTCCCTCTTTACAGATACGCAGTATTTT
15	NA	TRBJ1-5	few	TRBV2	CASSPSQGSYQPQHF	TGTGCCAGCAGTCCTTCACAGGGATCCTATCAGCCCCAGCATTTT
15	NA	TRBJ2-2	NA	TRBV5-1	CASSLVPGSTGELFF	TGCGCCAGCAGCTTGGTCCCAGGCAGCACCGGGGAGCTGTTTTTT
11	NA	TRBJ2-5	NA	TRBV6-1	CASSQRETQYF	TGTGCCAGCAGCCAAAGAGAGACCCAGTACTTC
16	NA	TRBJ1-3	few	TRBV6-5	CASSLGGPGSGNTIYF	TGTGCCAGCAGTTTAGGCGGACCTGGCTCTGGAAACACCATATATTTT
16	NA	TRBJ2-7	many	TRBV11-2	CASSSNNRVTIYEQYF	TGTGCCAGCAGCTCTAACAACAGGGTTACCATCTACGAGCAGTACTTC
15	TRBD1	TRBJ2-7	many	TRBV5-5	CASSLVGQGSYEQYF	TGTGCCAGCAGCTTGGTAGGACAGGGATCCTACGAGCAGTACTTC
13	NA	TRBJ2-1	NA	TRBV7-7	CASSFGPTGEQFF	TGTGCCAGCAGCTTCGGGCCCACAGGTGAGCAGTTCTTC
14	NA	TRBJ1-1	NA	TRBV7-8	CASSARRTNTEAFF	TGTGCCAGCAGCGCAAGAAGGACCAACACTGAAGCTTTCTTT